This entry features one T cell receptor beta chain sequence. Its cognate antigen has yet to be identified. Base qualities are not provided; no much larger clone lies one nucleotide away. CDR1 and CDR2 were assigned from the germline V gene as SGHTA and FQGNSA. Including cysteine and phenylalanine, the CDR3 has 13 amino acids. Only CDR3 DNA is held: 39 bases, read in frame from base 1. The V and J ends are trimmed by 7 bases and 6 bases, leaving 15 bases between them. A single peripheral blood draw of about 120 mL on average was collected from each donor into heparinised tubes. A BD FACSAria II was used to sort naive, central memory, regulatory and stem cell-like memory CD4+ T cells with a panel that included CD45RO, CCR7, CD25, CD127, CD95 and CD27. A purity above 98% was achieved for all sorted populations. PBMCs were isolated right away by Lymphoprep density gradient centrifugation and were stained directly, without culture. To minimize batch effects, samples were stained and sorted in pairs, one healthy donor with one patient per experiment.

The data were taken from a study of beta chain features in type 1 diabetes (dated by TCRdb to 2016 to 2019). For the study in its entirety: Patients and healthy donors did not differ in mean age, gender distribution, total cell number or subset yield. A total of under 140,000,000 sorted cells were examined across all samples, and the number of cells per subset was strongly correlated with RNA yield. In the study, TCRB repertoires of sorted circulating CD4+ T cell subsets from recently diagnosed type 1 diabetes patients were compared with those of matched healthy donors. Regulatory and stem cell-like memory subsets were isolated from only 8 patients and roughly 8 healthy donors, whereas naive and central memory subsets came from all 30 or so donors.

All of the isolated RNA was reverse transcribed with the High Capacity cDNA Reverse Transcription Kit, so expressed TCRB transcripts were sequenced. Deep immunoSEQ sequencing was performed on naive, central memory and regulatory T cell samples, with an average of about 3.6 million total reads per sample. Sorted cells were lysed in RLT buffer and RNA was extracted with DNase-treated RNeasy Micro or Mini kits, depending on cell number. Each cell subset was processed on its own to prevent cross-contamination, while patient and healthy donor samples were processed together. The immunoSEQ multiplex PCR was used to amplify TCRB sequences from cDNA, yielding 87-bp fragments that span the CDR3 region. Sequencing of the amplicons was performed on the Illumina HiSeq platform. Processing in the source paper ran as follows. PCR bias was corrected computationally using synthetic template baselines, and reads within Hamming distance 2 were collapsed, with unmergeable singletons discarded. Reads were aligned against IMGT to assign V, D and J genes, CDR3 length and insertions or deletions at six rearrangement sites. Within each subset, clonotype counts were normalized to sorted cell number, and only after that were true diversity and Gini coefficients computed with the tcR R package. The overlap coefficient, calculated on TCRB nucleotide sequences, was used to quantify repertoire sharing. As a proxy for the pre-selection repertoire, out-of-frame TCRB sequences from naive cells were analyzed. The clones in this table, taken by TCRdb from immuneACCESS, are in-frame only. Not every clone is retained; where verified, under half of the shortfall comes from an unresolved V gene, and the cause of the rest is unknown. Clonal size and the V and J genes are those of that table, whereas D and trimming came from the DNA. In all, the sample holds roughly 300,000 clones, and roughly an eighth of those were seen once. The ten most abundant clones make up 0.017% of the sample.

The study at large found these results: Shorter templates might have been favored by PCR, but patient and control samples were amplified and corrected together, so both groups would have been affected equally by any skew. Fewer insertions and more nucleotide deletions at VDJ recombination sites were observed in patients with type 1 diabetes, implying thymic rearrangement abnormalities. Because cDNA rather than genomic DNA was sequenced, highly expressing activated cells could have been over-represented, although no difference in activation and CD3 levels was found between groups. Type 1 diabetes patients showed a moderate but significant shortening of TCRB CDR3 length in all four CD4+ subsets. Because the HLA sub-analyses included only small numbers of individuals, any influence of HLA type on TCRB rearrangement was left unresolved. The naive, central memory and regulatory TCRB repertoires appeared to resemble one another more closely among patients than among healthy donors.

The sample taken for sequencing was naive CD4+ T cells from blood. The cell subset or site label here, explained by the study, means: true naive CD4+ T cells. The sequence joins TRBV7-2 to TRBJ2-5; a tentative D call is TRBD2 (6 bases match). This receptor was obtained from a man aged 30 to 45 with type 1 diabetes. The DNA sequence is TGTGCCAGCACCTTGGGACTGAAGAAGACCCAGTACTTC. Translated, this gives CASTLGLKKTQYF.